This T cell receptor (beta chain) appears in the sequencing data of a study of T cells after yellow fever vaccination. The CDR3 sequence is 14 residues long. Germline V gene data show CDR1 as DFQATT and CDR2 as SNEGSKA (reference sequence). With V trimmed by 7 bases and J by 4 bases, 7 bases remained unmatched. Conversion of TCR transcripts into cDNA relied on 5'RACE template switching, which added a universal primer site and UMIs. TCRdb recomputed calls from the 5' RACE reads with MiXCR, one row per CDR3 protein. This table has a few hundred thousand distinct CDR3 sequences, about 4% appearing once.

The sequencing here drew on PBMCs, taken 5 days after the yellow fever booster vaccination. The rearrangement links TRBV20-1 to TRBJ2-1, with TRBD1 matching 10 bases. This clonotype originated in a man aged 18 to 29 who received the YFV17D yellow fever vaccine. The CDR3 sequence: CSGTGQGLYNEQFF. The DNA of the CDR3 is TGCAGTGGAACGGGACAGGGGTTATACAATGAGCAGTTCTTC.